This T cell receptor beta chain was observed in a study of blood T cell repertoires in COVID-19. Across the whole study: The United States, Italy and Spain provided the acute and convalescent COVID-19 samples. The analysed material was cDNA or gDNA that came from T cells, B-cell-depleted T cells, or PBMCs.

Original data processing: Amplifying reference gene primers gave estimates of nucleated cell counts. The table came from immunoSEQ multiplex PCR; TCRdb's copy has only in-frame clones and leaves some out. Clonal size and the V and J genes are those of that table, whereas D and trimming came from the DNA. The profile covers some 44,000 clones, with roughly 90% appearing a single time and approximately 12% taken by the ten largest. The specimen sequenced was peripheral blood. This receptor was taken from a human donor in a cohort sampled during active COVID-19.

Here the CDR3 DNA reads TGCGCCAGCAGCTTGGCCGGTACGGACACCGGGGAGCTGTTTTTT. Translating it yields CASSLAGTDTGELFF. The chain is built from TRBV5-1 and TRBJ2-2; the D is unclear. V was pared by 0 bases and J by 3 bases, with 9 bases between. From germline, CDR1 is SGHRS and CDR2 YFSETQ. The CDR3 sequence is 15 residues long.